This T cell receptor beta chain was identified during a study of T cells after yellow fever vaccination. In the study overall: Fractions low in cell number were prepared with SMART-Seq v4 Ultra Low Input. Findings and caveats of the study: Most primary-vaccination clones recurred post-booster (under 98% CD4, roughly 87% CD8).

TCRdb called the 5' RACE reads again in MiXCR, with one record for every CDR3 protein. The table lists some 350,000 distinct CDR3 sequences, roughly 4.3% of them singletons. Germline values: CDR1 LGHNA, CDR2 YSLEER. This CDR3 has 16 amino acids. V lost 1 base and J 6 bases, leaving 18 bases between the germline ends. A remark on this clonotype: Its antigen is currently unknown.

This material consisted of PBMCs, taken 5 days after the yellow fever booster vaccination. This TCR was recovered from a young man who received the YFV17D yellow fever vaccine. The chain links TRBV4-3 to TRBJ1-2; D uncertain. This chain's CDR3 is CASSQVPRRMVHGYTF. CDR3 sequence (DNA): TGCGCCAGCAGCCAAGTCCCCCGACGGATGGTCCATGGCTACACCTTC.